One sample yielded the 14 T cell receptor beta chains listed below, sequenced in a study of shared clonotypes between healthy human individuals (dated by TCRdb to the early 2020s). Receptor amplification or capture employed the immunoSEQ multiplex PCR assay. Entries here come from immuneACCESS through TCRdb and include only in-frame sequences with V and J called. Some clones fail to appear in such tables; in the studies checked, an unresolved V gene covers under half of the shortfall, and the cause of the remainder is unknown. For this sample the table gives 1.4 million or so clones, of which approximately 98.5% were detected only once. About 0.34% of the sample is held by the ten biggest clonotypes. Sample: naive CD4+ T cells sorted from blood. Interpreted using the paper, the cell subset or site label stands for: CD45RA+ positively selected. These receptors were collected from a man aged 25 to 45 in good health.

V gene TRBV6-1 combines with J gene TRBJ2-3; D is uncertain. Per germline, CDR1 MNHNS and CDR2 SASEGT. CDR3 length: 13 amino acids. Trimming took 8 bases from V and 2 from J, leaving 11 bases between them. The CDR3: CASGFSDTDTQYF. The CDR3 DNA reads TGTGCCAGCGGGTTCTCCGACACAGATACGCAGTATTTT.

The chain couples TRBV5-4 to TRBJ2-1; no clear D. V lost 1 base and J 8 bases, leaving 7 bases between the germline ends. The CDR3 has 12 amino acids. Germline-derived CDR1 and CDR2 are SGHNT and YYREEE (reference sequence). CDR3 nucleotides: TGTGCCAGCAGCTTGTCTTGGGATGAGCAGTTCTTC. Amino acid sequence: CASSLSWDEQFF.

The rearrangement links TRBV9 to TRBJ1-1; D unresolved. From germline, CDR1 is SGDLS and CDR2 YYNGEE. The CDR3 length is 13 residues. Trimming pared 0 bases from V and 9 bases from J, leaving 12 bases between. CDR3 residues: CASSVVGLRKAFF. CDR3 coding DNA: TGTGCCAGCAGCGTAGTGGGTTTACGAAAAGCTTTCTTT.

Comments on this clone: The junction does not match germline at one end; this may be a read error. The CDR3 spells CASRLEAIGFEAFF. CDR3 nucleotides: TGCGCCAGCAGGTTGGAGGCTATCGGATTTGAAGCTTTCTTT. This chain links TRBV5-1 with TRBJ1-1; D remains ambiguous. Germline assignment: CDR1 SGHRS and CDR2 YFSETQ. This CDR3 has 14 amino acids. Supplemented by reference TRBV5-1 and TRBJ1-1, the full variable domain reads KAGVTQTPRYLIKTRGQQVTLSCSPISGHRSVSWYQQTPGQGLQFLFEYFSETQRNKGNFPGRFSGRQFSNSRSEMNVSTLELGDSALYLCASRLEAIGFEAFFGQGTRLTVV.

The DNA of the CDR3 is TGTGCCAGCTCACCTATTGGACTAGCGGGAGGGCTTCACAATGAGCAGTTCTTC. Its translation is CASSPIGLAGGLHNEQFF. The rearrangement links TRBV18 to TRBJ2-1, with 15 bases identical to TRBD2. The CDR3 has 18 residues. J lost 5 bases, V lost 3 bases, and 8 bases had no gene match. CDR1 is KGHSH, CDR2 LQKENI, per germline. Looking up the rest from reference TRBV18 and TRBJ2-1 gives the full variable domain: NAGVMQNPRHLVRRRGQEARLRCSPMKGHSHVYWYRQLPEEGLKFMVYLQKENIIDESGMPKERFSAEFPKEGPSILRIQQVVRGDSAAYFCASSPIGLAGGLHNEQFFGPGTRLTVL.

The chain carries TRBV7-3 and TRBJ2-1; the D gene is possibly TRBD2 (5 bases). The V gene lost 4 bases and the J gene lost 4 bases, with 14 bases spanning the gap. The CDR3 contains 15 residues. From germline, CDR1 is SGHTA and CDR2 FQGTGA. The CDR3 sequence: CASSSPSSGYNEQFF. In DNA, the CDR3 is TGTGCCAGCAGCTCTCCTAGTTCGGGGTACAATGAGCAGTTCTTC. Based on the CDR3 plus reference TRBV7-3 and TRBJ2-1, the full variable domain is GAGVSQTPSNKVTEKGKYVELRCDPISGHTALYWYRQSLGQGPEFLIYFQGTGAADDSGLPNDRFFAVRPEGSVSTLKIQRTERGDSAVYLCASSSPSSGYNEQFFGPGTRLTVL.

The CDR3 here is CASSLRTLNTEAFF. As DNA, the CDR3 is TGTGCCAGCAGCTTAAGGACCTTGAACACTGAAGCTTTCTTT. The chain is built from TRBV7-8 and TRBJ1-1, with D hard to call. Germline CDR1 SGHVS, CDR2 FQNEAQ. The CDR3 runs to 14 residues. Trimming stripped 2 bases from V and 0 bases from J, with 7 bases between. Full variable domain (rest looked up from reference TRBV7-8 and TRBJ1-1): GAGVSQSPRYKVAKRGQDVALRCDPISGHVSLFWYQQALGQGPEFLTYFQNEAQLDKSGLPSDRFFAERPEGSVSTLKIQRTQQEDSAVYLCASSLRTLNTEAFFGQGTRLTVV.

The chain joins TRBV7-3 to TRBJ2-1; 10 bases fit TRBD2. V shed 4 bases and J 10 bases; nucleotides not matched to a gene: 1. The CDR3 covers 12 residues. Germline V CDR1 and CDR2: SGHTA, FQGTGA. The CDR3 bases are TGTGCCAGCAGCTCTAGCGGGAGAGAGCAGTTCTTC. Amino acids: CASSSSGREQFF. Full variable domain (outside the CDR3, taken from reference TRBV7-3 and TRBJ2-1): GAGVSQTPSNKVTEKGKYVELRCDPISGHTALYWYRQSLGQGPEFLIYFQGTGAADDSGLPNDRFFAVRPEGSVSTLKIQRTERGDSAVYLCASSSSGREQFFGPGTRLTVL.

This clone has only one observation. This chain links TRBV4-1 with TRBJ2-2; D call uncertain. In germline, CDR1 is MGHRA, CDR2 YSYEKL. The CDR3 consists of 16 residues. With 1 base removed from V and 3 bases from J, the gap between germline ends came to 12 bases. CDR3: CASSQAQRAYTGELFF. CDR3 DNA: TGCGCCAGCAGCCAAGCCCAAAGGGCGTACACCGGGGAGCTGTTTTTT.

This chain links TRBV27 with TRBJ2-5; possibly TRBD1 or TRBD2 for D (5 bases each). The CDR3 runs to 12 residues. V lost 9 bases to trimming and J lost 13 bases, with 21 bases between them. CDR1 and CDR2 (germline): MNHEY, SMNVEV (reference sequence). CDR3 sequence reads: CASFLGVGPPYF. CDR3 DNA sequence: TGTGCCAGTTTCCTGGGAGTGGGGCCCCCGTACTTC.

This sequence joins TRBV10-1 and TRBJ2-1; 11 bases agree with TRBD2. The V gene's germline CDR1 is WNHNN and CDR2 SYGVQD (reference sequence). CDR3 size: 16 residues. Unmatched junction bases numbered 6, after V lost 4 bases and J lost 4 bases. The CDR3 spells CASSVSGTSGYNEQFF. The CDR3 bases are TGCGCCAGCAGTGTCTCCGGGACTAGCGGATACAATGAGCAGTTCTTC.

Concerning this clone: The same CDR3 arises from other DNA sequences in this sample as well. The chain couples TRBV2 to TRBJ1-5; TRBD1 might be the D (5 bases). CDR1 and CDR2 (germline): SNHLY, FYNNEI. V was cut by 2 bases and J by 6 bases, with 5 bases left in between. There are 12 residues in the CDR3. The CDR3 sequence: CASSERGQPQHF. For the CDR3, the DNA is TGTGCCAGCAGTGAAAGGGGTCAGCCCCAGCATTTT.

With regard to this clone: Additional DNA sequences in this sample encode the identical CDR3. DNA of the CDR3: TGTGCCAGCAGTTACTCGGCCGGGACCTACGAGCAGTACTTC. Protein: CASSYSAGTYEQYF. The chain links TRBV6-5 to TRBJ2-7, with D perhaps matching TRBD2 (5 bases). Per the germline V gene, CDR1 is MNHEY and CDR2 is SVGAGI. V gave up 0 bases and J gave up 2 bases, with 8 bases separating them. The CDR3 extends over 14 amino acids.

The chain carries TRBV27 and TRBJ2-1, with 10 bases aligning to TRBD1. V lost 4 bases, J lost 7 bases, and 10 bases stayed unmatched. Germline CDR1 reads MNHEY; CDR2 reads SMNVEV (reference sequence). This CDR3 spans 16 amino acids. The CDR3 protein is CASSSPPTGGLNEQFF. The DNA of the CDR3 is TGTGCCAGCAGTTCCCCCCCGACAGGGGGCTTGAATGAGCAGTTCTTC.